Described below is a single T cell receptor beta chain sequence and its context. Its matching antigen is unknown. This sample is part of a study of T-cell memory formation after mild COVID-19. The overall study: The two donors had largely donor-specific TCR clusters.

V lost 3 bases, J lost 5 bases, and 7 bases lay in between. There are 12 residues in the CDR3. Germline assignment: CDR1 SGHDN and CDR2 FVKESK. The 5'RACE method, run with constant-segment primers, produced TCR alpha and TCR beta cDNA libraries (carrying sample barcodes and UMIs). In TCRdb, the 5' RACE reads were re-called with MiXCR into one record per CDR3 protein. Found here are 250,000 to 300,000 distinct CDR3 sequences, more than 15% of them singletons; the top ten hold around 23%. Whole-study results and caveats: While clones contracting from day 15 to 85 were balanced between CD4 and CD8, later expanders leaned CD4+. For contracting clones, CD4+ ones sat mainly in CM and EM, CD8+ in EMRA.

The chain carries TRBV14 and TRBJ1-1; no clear D. The sample was PBMCs or a T cell subset sorted from them (not recorded which). The receptor's source is a man in his late teens or twenties who had mild COVID-19 (a few samples of this study predate the infection). Cell type and time point are not known. CDR3 nucleotides: TGTGCCAGCAGCCATTCAACAACTGAAGCTTTCTTT. Protein product: CASSHSTTEAFF.